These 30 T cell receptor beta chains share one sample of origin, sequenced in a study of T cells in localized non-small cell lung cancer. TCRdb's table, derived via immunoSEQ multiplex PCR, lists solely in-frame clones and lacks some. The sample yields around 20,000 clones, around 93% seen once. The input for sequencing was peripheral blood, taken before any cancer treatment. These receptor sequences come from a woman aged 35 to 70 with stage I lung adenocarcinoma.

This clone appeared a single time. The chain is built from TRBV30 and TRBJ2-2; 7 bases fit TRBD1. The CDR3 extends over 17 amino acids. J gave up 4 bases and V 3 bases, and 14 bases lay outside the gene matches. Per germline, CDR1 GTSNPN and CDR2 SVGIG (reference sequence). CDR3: CAWSQEGASLFTGELFF. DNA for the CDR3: TGTGCCTGGAGCCAAGAGGGGGCCTCCCTATTCACCGGGGAGCTGTTTTTT.

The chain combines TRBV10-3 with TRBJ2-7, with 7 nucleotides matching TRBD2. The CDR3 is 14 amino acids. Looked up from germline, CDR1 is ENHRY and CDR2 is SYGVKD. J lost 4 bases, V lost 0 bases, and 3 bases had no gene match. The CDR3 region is CAISESERGYEQYF. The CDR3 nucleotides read TGTGCCATCAGTGAGTCGGAGCGGGGTTACGAGCAGTACTTC.

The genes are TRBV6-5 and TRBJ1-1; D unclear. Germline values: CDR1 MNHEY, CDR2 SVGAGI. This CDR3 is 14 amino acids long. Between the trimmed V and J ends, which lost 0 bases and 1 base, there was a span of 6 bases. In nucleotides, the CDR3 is TGTGCCAGCAGTTACTCGACCGGGAACACTGAAGCTTTCTTT. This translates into CASSYSTGNTEAFF.

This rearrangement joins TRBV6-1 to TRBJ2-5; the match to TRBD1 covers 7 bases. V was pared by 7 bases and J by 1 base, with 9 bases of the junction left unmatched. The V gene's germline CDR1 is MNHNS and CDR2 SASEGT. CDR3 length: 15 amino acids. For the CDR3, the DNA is TGTGCCAGCACCGGCAGGGGGATGATCCAAGAGACCCAGTACTTC. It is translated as CASTGRGMIQETQYF.

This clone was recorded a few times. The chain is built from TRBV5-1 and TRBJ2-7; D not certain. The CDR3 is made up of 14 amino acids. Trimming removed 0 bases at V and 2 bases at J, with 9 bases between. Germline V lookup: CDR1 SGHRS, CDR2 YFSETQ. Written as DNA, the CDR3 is TGCGCCAGCAGCTTGGGTGCAGTACCCTACGAGCAGTACTTC. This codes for CASSLGAVPYEQYF.

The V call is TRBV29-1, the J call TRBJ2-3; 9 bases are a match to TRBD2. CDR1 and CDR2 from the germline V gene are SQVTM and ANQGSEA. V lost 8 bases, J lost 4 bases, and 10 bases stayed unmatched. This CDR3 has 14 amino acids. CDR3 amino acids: CSSSGGGASDTQYF. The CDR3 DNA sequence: TGCAGCTCCTCGGGCGGGGGGGCGTCAGATACGCAGTATTTT.

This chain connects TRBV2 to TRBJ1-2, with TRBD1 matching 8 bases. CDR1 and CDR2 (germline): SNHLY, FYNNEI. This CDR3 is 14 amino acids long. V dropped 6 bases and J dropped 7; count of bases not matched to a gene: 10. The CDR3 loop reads CASSTGGQVGGYTF. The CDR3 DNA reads TGTGCCAGCAGCACCGGGGGACAGGTCGGTGGCTACACCTTC. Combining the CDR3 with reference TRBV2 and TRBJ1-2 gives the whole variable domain EPEVTQTPSHQVTQMGQEVILRCVPISNHLYFYWYRQILGQKVEFLVSFYNNEISEKSEIFDDQFSVERPDGSNFTLKIRSTKLEDSAMYFCASSTGGQVGGYTFGSGTRLTVV.

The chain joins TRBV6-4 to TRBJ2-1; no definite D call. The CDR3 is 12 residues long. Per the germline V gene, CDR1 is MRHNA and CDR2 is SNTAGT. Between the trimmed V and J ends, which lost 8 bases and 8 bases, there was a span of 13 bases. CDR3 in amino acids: CASPDRSDEQFF. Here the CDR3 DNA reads TGTGCCAGCCCAGACCGCAGCGATGAGCAGTTCTTC.

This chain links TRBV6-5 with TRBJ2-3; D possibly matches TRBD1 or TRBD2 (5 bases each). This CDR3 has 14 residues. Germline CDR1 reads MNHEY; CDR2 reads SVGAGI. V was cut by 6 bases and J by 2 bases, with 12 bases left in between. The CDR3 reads CASRGEGLTDTQYF. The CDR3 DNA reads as TGTGCCAGCAGGGGGGAAGGGCTCACAGATACGCAGTATTTT.

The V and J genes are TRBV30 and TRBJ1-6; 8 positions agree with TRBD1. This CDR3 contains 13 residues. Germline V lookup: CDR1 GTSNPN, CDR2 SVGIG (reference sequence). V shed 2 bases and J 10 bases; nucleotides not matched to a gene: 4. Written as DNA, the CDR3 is TGTGCCTGGAGTTTGGACAGGGACTCACCCCTCCACTTT. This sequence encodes CAWSLDRDSPLHF.

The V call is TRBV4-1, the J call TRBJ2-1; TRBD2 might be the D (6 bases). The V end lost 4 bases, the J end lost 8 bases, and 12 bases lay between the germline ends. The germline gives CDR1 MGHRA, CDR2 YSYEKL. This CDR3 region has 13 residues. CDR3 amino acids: CASSRETSYEQFF. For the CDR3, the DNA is TGCGCCAGCAGCCGGGAGACTAGTTATGAGCAGTTCTTC.

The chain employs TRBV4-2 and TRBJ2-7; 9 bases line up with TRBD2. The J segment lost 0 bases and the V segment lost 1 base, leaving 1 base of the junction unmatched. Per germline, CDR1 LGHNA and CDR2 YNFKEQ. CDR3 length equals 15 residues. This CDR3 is CASSQGLADSYEQYF. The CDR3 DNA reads TGTGCCAGCAGCCAAGGACTAGCGGACTCCTACGAGCAGTACTTC.

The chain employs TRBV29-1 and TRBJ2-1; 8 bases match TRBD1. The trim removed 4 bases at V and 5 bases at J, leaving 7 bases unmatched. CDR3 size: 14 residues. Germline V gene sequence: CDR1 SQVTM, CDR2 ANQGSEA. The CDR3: CSVARQGADNEQFF. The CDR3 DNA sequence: TGCAGCGTTGCTCGGCAGGGGGCGGACAATGAGCAGTTCTTC.

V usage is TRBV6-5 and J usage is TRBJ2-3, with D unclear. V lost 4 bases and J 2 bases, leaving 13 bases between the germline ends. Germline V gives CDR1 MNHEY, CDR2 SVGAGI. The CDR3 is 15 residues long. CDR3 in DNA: TGTGCCAGCAGTTCCGACCGAACAGTCACAGATACGCAGTATTTT. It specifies CASSSDRTVTDTQYF.

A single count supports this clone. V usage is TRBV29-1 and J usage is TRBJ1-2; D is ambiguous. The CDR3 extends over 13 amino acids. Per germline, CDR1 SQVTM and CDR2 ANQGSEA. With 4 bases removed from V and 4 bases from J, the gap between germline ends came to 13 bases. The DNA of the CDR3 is TGCAGCGTTGTCGAGGGTGTTGGCTATGGCTACACCTTC. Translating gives CSVVEGVGYGYTF.

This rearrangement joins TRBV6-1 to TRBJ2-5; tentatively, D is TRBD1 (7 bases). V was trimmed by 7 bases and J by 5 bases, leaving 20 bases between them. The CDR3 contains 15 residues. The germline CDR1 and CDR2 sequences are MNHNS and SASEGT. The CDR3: CASNLGQRAGETQYF. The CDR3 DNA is TGTGCCAGCAACCTGGGACAGCGGGCAGGGGAGACCCAGTACTTC.

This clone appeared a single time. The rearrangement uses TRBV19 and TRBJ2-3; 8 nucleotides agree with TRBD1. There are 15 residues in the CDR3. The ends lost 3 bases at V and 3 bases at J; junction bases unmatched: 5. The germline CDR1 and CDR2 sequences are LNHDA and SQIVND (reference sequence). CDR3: CASSISGQVTDTQYF. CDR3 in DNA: TGTGCCAGTAGTATCTCGGGACAGGTGACAGATACGCAGTATTTT.

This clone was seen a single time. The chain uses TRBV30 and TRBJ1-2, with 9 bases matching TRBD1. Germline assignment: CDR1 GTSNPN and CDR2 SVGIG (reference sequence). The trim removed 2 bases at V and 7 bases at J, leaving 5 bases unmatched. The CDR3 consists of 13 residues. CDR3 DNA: TGTGCCTGGAGTCGGGACAGGGAACGTGGCTACACCTTC. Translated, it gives CAWSRDRERGYTF.

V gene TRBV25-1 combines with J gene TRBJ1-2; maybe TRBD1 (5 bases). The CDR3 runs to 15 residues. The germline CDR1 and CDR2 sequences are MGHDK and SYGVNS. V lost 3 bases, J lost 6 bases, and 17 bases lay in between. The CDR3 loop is CASSDPRREADGYTF. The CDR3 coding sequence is TGTGCCAGCAGTGACCCTCGCAGGGAGGCAGATGGCTACACCTTC.

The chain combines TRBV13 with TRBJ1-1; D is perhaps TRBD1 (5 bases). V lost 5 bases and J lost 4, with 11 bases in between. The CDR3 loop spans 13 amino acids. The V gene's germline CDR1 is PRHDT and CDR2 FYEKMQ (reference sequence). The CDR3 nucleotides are TGTGCCAGCAGCCCCCCGGGGGGCACTGAAGCTTTCTTT. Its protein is CASSPPGGTEAFF.

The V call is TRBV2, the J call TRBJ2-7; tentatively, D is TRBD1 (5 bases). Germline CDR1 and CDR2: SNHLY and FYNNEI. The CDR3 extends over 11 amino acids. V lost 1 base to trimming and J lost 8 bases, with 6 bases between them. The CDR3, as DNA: TGTGCCAGCAGTGAAGGACAGAAGCAGTACTTC. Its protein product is CASSEGQKQYF.

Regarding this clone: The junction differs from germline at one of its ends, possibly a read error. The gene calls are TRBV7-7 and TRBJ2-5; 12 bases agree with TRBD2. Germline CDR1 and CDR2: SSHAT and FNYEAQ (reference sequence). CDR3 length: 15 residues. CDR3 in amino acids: CASSPGLAGWETQYF. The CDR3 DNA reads TGTGCTAGCAGCCCAGGACTAGCGGGGTGGGAGACCCAGTACTTC. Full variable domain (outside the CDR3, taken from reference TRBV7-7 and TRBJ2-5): GAGVSQSPRYKVTKRGQDVTLRCDPISSHATLYWYQQALGQGPEFLTYFNYEAQPDKSGLPSDRFSAERPEGSISTLTIQRTEQRDSAMYRCASSPGLAGWETQYFGPGTRLLVL.

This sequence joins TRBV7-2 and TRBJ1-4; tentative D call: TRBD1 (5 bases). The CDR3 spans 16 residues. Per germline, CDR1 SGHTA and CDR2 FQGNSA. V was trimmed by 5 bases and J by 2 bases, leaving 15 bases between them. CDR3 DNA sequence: TGTGCCAGCAGCCAGCAGGGCCTTGGGACTAATGAAAAACTGTTTTTT. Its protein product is CASSQQGLGTNEKLFF.

CDR3 sequence: CASRPGRWHEQYF. In nucleotides, the CDR3 is TGTGCCAGCAGGCCGGGACGGTGGCACGAGCAGTACTTC. The J gene is TRBJ2-7, the V gene TRBV6-5, with D perhaps given as TRBD1 or TRBD2 (5 bases each). V shed 6 bases and J shed 5 bases, with 14 bases lying between them. The germline gives CDR1 MNHEY, CDR2 SVGAGI. This CDR3 is 13 amino acids long.

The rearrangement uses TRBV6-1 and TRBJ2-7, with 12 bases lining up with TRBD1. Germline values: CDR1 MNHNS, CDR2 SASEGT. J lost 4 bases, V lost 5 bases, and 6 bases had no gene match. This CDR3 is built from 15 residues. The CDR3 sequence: CASSSPGQGAYEQYF. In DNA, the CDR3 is TGTGCCAGCAGTTCTCCGGGACAGGGGGCGTACGAGCAGTACTTC.

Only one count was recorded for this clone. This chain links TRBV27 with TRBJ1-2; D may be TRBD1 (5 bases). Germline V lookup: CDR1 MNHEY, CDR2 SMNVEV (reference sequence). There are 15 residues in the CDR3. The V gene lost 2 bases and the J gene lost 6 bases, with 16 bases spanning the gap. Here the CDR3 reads CASSLGSPRVNGYTF. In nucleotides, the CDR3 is TGTGCCAGCAGTTTAGGATCCCCCAGGGTGAATGGCTACACCTTC.

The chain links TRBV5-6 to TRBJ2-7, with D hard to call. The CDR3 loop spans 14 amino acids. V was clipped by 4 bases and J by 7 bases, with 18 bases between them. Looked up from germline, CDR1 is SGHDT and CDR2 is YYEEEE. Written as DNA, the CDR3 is TGTGCCAGCAGCCCAGACCTGAGCTCGAGGGAGCAGTACTTC. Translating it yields CASSPDLSSREQYF.

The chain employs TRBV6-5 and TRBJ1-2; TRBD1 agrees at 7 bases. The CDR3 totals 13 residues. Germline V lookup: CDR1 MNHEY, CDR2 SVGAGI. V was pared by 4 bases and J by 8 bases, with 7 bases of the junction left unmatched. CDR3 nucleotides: TGTGCCAGCAGTTCCTCGACAGGGAGGGGCTACACCTTC. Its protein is CASSSSTGRGYTF.

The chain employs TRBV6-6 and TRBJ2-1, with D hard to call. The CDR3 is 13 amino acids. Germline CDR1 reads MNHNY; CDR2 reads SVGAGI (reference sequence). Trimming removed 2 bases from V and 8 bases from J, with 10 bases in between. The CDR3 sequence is CASSYEWFDEQFF. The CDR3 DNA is TGTGCCAGCAGTTACGAGTGGTTCGATGAGCAGTTCTTC.

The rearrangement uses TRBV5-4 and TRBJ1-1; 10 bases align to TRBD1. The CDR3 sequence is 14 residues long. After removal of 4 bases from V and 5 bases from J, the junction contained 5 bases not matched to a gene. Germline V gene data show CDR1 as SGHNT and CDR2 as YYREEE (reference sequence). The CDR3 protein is CASSEDRGGTEAFF. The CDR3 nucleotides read TGTGCCAGCAGCGAGGACAGGGGGGGGACTGAAGCTTTCTTT.